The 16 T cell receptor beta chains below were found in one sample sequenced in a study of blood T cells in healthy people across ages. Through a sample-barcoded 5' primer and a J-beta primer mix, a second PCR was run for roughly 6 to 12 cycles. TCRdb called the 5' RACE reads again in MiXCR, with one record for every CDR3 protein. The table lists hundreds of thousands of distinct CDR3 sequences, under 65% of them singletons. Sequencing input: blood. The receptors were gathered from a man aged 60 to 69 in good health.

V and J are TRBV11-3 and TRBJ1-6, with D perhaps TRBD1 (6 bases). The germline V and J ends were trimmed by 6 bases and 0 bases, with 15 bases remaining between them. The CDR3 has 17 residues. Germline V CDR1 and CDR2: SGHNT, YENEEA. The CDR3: CASRYRGQSSYNSPLHF. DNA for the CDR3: TGTGCCAGCAGATACCGAGGACAGAGCTCCTATAATTCACCCCTCCACTTT.

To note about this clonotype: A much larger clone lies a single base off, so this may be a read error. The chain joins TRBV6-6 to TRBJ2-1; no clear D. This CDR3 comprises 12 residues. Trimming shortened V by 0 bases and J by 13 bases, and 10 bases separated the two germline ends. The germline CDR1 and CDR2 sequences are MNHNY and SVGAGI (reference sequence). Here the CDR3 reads CASSYSGETQFF. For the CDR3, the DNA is TGTGCCAGCAGTTACTCCGGAGAGACCCAGTTCTTC.

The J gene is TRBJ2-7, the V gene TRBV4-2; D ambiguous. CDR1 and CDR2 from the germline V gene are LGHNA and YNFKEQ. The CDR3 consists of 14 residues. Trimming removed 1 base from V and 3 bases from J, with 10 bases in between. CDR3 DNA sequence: TGTGCCAGCAGCCAAGTTAGAGAGGACTACGAGCAGTACTTC. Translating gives CASSQVREDYEQYF.

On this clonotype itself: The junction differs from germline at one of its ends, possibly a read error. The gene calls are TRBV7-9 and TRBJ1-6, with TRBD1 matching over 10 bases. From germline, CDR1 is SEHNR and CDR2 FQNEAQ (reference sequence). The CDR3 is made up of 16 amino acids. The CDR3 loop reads CASSKTRDRGRSLLHF. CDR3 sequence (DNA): TGTGCCAGCAGCAAAACCCGGGACAGGGGCAGGTCACTCCTCCACTTT.

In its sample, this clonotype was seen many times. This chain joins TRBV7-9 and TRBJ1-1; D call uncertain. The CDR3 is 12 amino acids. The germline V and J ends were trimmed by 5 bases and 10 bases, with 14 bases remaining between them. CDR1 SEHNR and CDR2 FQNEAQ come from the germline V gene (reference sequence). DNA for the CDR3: TGTGCCAGCAGCCGGGCCTCGGGTGGAGCTTTCTTT. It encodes CASSRASGGAFF.

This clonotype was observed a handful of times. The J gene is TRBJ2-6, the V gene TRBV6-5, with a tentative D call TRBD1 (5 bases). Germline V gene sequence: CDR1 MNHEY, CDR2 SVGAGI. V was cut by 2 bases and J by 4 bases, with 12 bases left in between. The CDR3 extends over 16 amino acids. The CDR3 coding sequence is TGTGCCAGCAGTTACGCTCCAGGGTACGGGGCCAACGTCCTGACTTTC. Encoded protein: CASSYAPGYGANVLTF.

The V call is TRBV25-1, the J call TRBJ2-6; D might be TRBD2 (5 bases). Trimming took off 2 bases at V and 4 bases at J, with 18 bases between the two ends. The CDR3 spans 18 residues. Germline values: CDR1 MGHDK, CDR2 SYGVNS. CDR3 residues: CASSEAGLGAGGANVLTF. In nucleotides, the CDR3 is TGTGCCAGCAGTGAAGCAGGCCTTGGTGCGGGCGGGGCCAACGTCCTGACTTTC.

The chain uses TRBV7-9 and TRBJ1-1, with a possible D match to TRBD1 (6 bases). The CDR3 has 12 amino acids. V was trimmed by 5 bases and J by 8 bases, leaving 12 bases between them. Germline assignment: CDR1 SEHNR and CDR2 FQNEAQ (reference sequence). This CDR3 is CASSIGGGEAFF. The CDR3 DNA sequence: TGTGCCAGCAGCATTGGAGGGGGAGAAGCTTTCTTT.

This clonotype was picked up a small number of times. The CDR3 nucleotides read TGTGCCAGCAGCCCGACGGAAAGCGGGGGCACAGATACGCAGTATTTT. This sequence encodes CASSPTESGGTDTQYF. This rearrangement joins TRBV5-4 to TRBJ2-3; 7 bases line up with TRBD2. Germline CDR1 and CDR2: SGHNT and YYREEE (reference sequence). The length of the CDR3 is 16 residues. V was clipped by 4 bases and J by 1 base; unmatched bases: 9.

The CDR3: CASSQNRDKFYEQYF. The CDR3 DNA sequence: TGTGCCAGCAGTCAAAATCGGGACAAGTTCTACGAGCAGTACTTC. The chain links TRBV6-6 to TRBJ2-7; D might be TRBD1 (6 bases). This CDR3 is 15 amino acids long. V was shortened by 5 bases and J by 3 bases, with 17 bases between the two germline ends. Looked up from germline, CDR1 is MNHNY and CDR2 is SVGAGI (reference sequence).

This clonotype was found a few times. The CDR3: CASSSGQGVDEQYF. CDR3 nucleotide sequence: TGTGCCAGCAGTTCCGGACAGGGTGTTGACGAGCAGTACTTC. The chain joins TRBV6-6 to TRBJ2-7, with 8 bases aligning to TRBD1. CDR3 length equals 14 residues. The ends lost 4 bases at V and 5 bases at J; junction bases unmatched: 7. From germline, CDR1 is MNHNY and CDR2 SVGAGI (reference sequence).

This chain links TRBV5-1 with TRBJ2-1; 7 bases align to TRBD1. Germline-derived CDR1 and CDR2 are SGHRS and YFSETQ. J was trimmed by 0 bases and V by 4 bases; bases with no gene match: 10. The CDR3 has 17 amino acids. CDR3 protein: CASSEDLQGSSYNEQFF. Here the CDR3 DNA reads TGCGCCAGCAGCGAAGACCTACAGGGGAGCTCCTACAATGAGCAGTTCTTC.

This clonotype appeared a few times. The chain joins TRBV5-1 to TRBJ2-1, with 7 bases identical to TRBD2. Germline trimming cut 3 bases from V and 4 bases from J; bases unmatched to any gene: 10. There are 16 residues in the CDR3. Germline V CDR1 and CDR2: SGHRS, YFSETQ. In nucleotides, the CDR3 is TGCGCCAGCAGCTCCAATAGACTAGCCCGGTACAATGAGCAGTTCTTC. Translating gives CASSSNRLARYNEQFF.

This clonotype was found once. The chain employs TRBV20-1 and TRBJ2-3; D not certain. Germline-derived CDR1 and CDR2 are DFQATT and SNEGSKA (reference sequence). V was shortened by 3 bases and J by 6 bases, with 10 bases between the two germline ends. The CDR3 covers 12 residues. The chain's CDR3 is CSASQRQDTQYF. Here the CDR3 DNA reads TGCAGTGCTAGTCAAAGGCAGGATACGCAGTATTTT.

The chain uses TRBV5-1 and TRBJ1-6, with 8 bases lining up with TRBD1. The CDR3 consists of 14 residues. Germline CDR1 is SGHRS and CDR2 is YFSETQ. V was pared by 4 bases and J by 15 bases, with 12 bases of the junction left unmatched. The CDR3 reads CASSPGTGPVSLHF. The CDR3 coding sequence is TGCGCCAGCAGCCCCGGGACAGGACCCGTTAGCCTCCACTTT.

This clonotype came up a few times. The DNA for the CDR3 is TGCAGTGCACCTTATGCCGGGACAGGGTTACGAGAGACCCAGTACTTC. It translates to CSAPYAGTGLRETQYF. J is TRBJ2-5 and V is TRBV20-1; 9 bases match TRBD1. This CDR3 comprises 16 residues. Germline V gives CDR1 DFQATT, CDR2 SNEGSKA (reference sequence). The trim removed 6 bases at V and 4 bases at J, leaving 15 bases unmatched.